This TCR beta chain stems from a study of cytomegalovirus exposure and HLA in healthy donors. The study's findings and limits: Judged likely to be a sequencing artifact was a cluster of highly shared sequence variants. An analysis done earlier found most TCR beta V segments productive about 87% or about 30% of the time.

V lost 2 bases to trimming and J lost 1 base, with 6 bases between them. CDR1 and CDR2 from the germline V gene are WSHSY and SAAADI. CDR3 length equals 13 residues. The PCR ran on 60 Vbeta and 13 Jbeta primers. In the original analysis: In a later analysis, the count reached some 88 million unique TCR beta chains, with 8.5 million to 14 million shared. Data came from immunoSEQ multiplex PCR; TCRdb stores just in-frame clones and leaves some out. V and J calls and clone size are as listed in that table; D and trimming were resolved from the DNA. Counted here are some 180,000 clones, around 88% occurring once; the ten biggest clones make up approximately 1.6%. Points on this clone: Its antigen remains unknown.

The sample taken for sequencing was PBMCs. The V and J genes are TRBV10-2 and TRBJ2-7; D gene ambiguous. This clonotype was obtained from a middle-aged man in good health and CMV-seropositive. CDR3 nucleotide sequence: TGCGCCAGCAGTGAGGCAGATTCCTACGAGCAGTACTTC. It translates to CASSEADSYEQYF.